This TCR beta chain derives from a study of blood T cell repertoires in COVID-19. Turning to the study itself: The samples span acute and convalescent COVID-19 from the United States, Italy and Spain.

Either two negative PCRs, clearance, or symptom resolution qualified Cohort 3 donors as recovered. Germline V gene sequence: CDR1 ENHRY, CDR2 SYGVKD. V gave up 3 bases and J gave up 2 bases, with 8 bases separating them. This CDR3 has 14 amino acids. Per the study methods: The authors estimated nucleated cell counts from reference gene primer amplification. The protocol was immunoSEQ multiplex PCR, while the TCRdb copy is restricted to in-frame clones and leaves out a portion. Clone size and V and J calls were adopted from that table, with D and trimming inferred from the DNA. In the table there are about 330,000 clones, 80% to 95% of which are singletons.

Specimen: PBMCs or T cells enriched from blood (not recorded which). The TCR originated in a woman aged 25 to 45 who had recovered from COVID-19. The chain combines TRBV10-3 with TRBJ1-5, with a possible D match to TRBD1 (5 bases). The CDR3 region has the DNA TGTGCCATCAGTGACGGGGGAGGCAATCAGCCCCAGCATTTT. Translating gives CAISDGGGNQPQHF.